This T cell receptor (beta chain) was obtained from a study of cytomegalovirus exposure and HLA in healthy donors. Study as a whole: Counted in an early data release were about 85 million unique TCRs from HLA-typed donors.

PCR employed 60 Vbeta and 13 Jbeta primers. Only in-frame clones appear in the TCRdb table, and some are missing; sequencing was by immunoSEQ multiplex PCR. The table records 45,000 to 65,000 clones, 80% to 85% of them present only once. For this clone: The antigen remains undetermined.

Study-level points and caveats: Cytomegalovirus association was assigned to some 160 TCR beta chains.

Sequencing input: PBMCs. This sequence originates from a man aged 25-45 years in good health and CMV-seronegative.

The CDR3 sequence is CASSRRTVATNEKLFF. CDR3 bases: TGTGCCAGTAGTAGGAGGACAGTTGCAACTAATGAAAAACTGTTTTTT. The V and J genes are TRBV19 and TRBJ1-4, with D perhaps TRBD1 (6 bases). V lost 4 bases to trimming and J lost 0 bases, with 12 bases between them. The germline V gene encodes CDR1 LNHDA and CDR2 SQIVND (reference sequence). The length of the CDR3 is 16 residues.